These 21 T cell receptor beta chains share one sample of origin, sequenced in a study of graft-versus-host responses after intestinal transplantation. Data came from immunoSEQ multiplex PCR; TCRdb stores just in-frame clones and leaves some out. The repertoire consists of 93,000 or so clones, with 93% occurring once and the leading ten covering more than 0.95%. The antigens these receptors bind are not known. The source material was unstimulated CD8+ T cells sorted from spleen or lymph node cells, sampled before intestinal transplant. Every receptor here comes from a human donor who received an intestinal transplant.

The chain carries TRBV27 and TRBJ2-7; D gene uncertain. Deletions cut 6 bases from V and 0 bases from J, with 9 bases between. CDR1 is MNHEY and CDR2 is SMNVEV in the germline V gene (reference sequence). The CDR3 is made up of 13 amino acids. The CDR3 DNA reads TGTGCCAGCAGATACGGTAGCTCCTACGAGCAGTACTTC. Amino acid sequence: CASRYGSSYEQYF.

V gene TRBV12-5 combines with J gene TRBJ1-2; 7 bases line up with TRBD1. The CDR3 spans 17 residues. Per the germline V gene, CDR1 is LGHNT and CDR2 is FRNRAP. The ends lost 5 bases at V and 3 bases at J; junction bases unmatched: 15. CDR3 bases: TGTGCTAGTGGTCCCCTGCGACCGGAGGGGGCTGACTATGGCTACACCTTC. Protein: CASGPLRPEGADYGYTF.

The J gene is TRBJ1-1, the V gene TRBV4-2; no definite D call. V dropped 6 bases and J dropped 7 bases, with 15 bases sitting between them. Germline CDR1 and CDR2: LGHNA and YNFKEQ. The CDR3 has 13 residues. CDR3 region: CASRDRPNLEAFF. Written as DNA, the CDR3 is TGTGCCAGCAGGGATAGGCCAAACCTTGAAGCTTTCTTT.

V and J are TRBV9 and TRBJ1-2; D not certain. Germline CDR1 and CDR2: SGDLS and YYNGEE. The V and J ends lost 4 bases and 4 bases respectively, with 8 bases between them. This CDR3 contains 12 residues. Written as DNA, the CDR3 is TGTGCCAGCAGCCAGGTCGGCTATGGCTACACCTTC. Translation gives CASSQVGYGYTF. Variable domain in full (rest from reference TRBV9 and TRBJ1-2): DSGVTQTPKHLITATGQRVTLRCSPRSGDLSVYWYQQSLDQGLQFLIQYYNGEERAKGNILERFSAQQFPDLHSELNLSSLELGDSALYFCASSQVGYGYTFGSGTRLTVV.

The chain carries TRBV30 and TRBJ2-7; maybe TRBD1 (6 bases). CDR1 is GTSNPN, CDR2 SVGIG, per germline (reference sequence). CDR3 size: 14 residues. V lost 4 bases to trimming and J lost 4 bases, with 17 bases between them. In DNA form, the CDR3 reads TGTGCCTGGAACCCTACAGGGTCGGGGTACGAGCAGTACTTC. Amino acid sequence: CAWNPTGSGYEQYF.

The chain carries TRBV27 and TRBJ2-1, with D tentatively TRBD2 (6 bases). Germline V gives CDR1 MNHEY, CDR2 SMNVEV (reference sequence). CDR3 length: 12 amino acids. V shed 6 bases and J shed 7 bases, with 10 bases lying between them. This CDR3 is CASRTGGNEQFF. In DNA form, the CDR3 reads TGTGCCAGCAGGACCGGGGGAAATGAGCAGTTCTTC.

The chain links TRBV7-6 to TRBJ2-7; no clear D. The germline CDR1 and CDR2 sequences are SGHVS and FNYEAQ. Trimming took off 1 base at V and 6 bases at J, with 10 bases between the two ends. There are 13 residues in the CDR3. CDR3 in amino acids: CASSLGVGGEQYF. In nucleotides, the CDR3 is TGTGCCAGCAGCTTAGGGGTTGGCGGCGAGCAGTACTTC.

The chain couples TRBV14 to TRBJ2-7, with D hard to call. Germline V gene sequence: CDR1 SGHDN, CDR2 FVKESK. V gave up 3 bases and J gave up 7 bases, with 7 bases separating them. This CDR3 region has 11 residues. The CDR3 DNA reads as TGTGCCAGCAGCCAGGGAAAGGAGCAGTACTTC. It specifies CASSQGKEQYF.

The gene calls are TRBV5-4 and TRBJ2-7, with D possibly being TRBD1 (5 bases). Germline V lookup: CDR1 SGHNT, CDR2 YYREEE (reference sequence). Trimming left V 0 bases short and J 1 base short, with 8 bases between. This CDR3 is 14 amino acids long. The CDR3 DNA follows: TGTGCCAGCAGCTTGGGGACATTTTCCTACGAGCAGTACTTC. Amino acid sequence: CASSLGTFSYEQYF.

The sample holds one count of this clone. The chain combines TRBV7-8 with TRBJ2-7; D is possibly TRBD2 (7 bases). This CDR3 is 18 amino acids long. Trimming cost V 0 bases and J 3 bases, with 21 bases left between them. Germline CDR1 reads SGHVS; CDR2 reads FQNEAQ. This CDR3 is CASSLALMGASGFYEQYF. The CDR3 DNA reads TGTGCCAGCAGCTTAGCGTTAATGGGGGCTAGCGGCTTCTACGAGCAGTACTTC.

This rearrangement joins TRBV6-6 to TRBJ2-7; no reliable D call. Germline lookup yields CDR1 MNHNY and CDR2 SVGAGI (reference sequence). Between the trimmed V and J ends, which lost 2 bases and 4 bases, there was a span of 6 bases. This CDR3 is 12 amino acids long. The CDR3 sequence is CASSYRGYEQYF. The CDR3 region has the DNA TGTGCCAGCAGTTACCGAGGATACGAGCAGTACTTC.

CDR3 in DNA: TGTGCCAGCAGGCGTCCCGGGACAGGGGACACCGGGGAGCTGTTTTTT. Protein product: CASRRPGTGDTGELFF. The chain is built from TRBV7-9 and TRBJ2-2, with 10 bases identical to TRBD1. Germline assignment: CDR1 SEHNR and CDR2 FQNEAQ (reference sequence). After removal of 6 bases from V and 3 bases from J, the junction contained 7 bases not matched to a gene. The CDR3 spans 16 residues.

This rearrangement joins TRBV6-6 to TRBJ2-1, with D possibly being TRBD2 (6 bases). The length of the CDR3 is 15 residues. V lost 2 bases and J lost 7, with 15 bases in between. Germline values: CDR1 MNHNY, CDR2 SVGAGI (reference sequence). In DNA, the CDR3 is TGTGCCAGCAGTTACGGGACGGGGGTAAGAAATGAGCAGTTCTTC. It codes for CASSYGTGVRNEQFF.

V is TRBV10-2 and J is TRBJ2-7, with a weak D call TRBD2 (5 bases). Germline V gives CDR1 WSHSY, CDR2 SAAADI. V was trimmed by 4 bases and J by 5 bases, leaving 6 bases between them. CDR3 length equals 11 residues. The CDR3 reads CASSGGDEQYF. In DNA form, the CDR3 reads TGCGCCAGCAGTGGGGGAGACGAGCAGTACTTC.

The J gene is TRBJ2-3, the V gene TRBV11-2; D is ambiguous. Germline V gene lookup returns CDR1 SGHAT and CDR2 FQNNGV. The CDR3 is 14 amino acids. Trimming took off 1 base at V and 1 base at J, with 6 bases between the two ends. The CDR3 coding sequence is TGTGCCAGCAGCTTAGGTACGGGCACAGATACGCAGTATTTT. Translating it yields CASSLGTGTDTQYF.

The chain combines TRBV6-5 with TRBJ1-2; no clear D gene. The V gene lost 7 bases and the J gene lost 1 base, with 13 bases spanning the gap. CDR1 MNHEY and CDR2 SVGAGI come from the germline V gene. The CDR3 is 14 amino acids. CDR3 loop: CASTPDGNNYGYTF. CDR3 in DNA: TGTGCCAGCACTCCGGACGGGAATAACTATGGCTACACCTTC.

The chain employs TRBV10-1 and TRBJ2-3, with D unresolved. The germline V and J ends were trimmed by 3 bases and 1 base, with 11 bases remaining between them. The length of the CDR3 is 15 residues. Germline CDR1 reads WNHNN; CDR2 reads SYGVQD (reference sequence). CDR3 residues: CASSDWSQGTDTQYF. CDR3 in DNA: TGCGCCAGCAGTGATTGGTCGCAGGGCACAGATACGCAGTATTTT.

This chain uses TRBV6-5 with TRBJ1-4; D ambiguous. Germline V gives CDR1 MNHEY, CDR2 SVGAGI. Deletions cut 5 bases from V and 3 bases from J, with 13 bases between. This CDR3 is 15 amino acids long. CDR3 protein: CASSLPRDSNEKLFF. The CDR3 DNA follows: TGTGCCAGCAGTCTCCCTAGGGATTCTAATGAAAAACTGTTTTTT.

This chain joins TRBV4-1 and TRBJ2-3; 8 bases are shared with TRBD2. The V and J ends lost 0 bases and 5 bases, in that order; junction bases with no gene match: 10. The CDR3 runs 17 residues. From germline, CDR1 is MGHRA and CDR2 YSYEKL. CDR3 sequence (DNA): TGCGCCAGCAGCCAAGAACCGGGACTAGGTCCCGGAGATACGCAGTATTTT. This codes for CASSQEPGLGPGDTQYF.

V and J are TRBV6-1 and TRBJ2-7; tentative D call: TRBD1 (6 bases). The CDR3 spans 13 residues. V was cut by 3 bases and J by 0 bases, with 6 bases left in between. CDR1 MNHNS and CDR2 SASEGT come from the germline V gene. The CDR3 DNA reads TGTGCCAGCAGTGACAGGGGCTCCTACGAGCAGTACTTC. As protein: CASSDRGSYEQYF.

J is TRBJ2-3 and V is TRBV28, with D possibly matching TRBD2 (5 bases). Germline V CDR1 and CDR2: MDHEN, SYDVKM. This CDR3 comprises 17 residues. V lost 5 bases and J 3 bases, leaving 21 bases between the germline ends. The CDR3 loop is CASSPGRDREITDTQYF. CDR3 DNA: TGTGCCAGCAGTCCAGGTCGGGATAGGGAGATTACAGATACGCAGTATTTT. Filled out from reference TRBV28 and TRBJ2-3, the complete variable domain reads DVKVTQSSRYLVKRTGEKVFLECVQDMDHENMFWYRQDPGLGLRLIYFSYDVKMKEKGDIPEGYSVSREKKERFSLILESASTNQTSMYLCASSPGRDREITDTQYFGPGTRLTVL.